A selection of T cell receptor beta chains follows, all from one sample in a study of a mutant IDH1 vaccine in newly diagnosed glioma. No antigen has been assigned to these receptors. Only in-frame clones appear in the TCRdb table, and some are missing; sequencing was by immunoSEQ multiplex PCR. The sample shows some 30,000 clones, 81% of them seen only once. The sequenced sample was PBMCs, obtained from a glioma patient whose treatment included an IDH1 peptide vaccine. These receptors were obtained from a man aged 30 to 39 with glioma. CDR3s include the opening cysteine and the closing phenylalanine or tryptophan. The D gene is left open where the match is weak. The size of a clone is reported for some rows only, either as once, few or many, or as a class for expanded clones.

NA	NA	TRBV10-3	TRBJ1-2	TGTGCCATCAGTGCAGGCGCTAACTATGGCTACACCTTC	CAISAGANYGYTF
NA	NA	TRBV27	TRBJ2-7	TGTGCCAGCAGTTTTGGGGACGCGTCCTACGAGCAGTACTTC	CASSFGDASYEQYF
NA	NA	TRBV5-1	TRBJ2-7	TGCGCCAGCAGCTTGCGGTCGGGGTCCTACGAGCAGTACTTC	CASSLRSGSYEQYF
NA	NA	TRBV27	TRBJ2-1	TGTGCCAGCTCGGACAGTTCCAGCTCCTACAATGAGCAGTTCTTC	CASSDSSSSYNEQFF
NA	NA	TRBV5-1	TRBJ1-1	TGCGCCAGCAGCTTCCAGGGTACGAACACTGAAGCTTTCTTT	CASSFQGTNTEAFF
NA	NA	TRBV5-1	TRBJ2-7	TGCGCCAGCAGCGAAAGGGGCTACGAGCAGTACTTC	CASSERGYEQYF
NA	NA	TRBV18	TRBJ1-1	TGTGCCAGCTCACCTGAGAGGTTGGTCACTGAAGCTTTCTTT	CASSPERLVTEAFF
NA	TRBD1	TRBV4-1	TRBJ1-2	TGCGCCAGCAGCCAAGTATCGACAGGGGGAATCTATGGCTACACCTTC	CASSQVSTGGIYGYTF
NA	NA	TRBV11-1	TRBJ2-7	TGTGCCAGCAGCTTTCAGGCCACGCGCGAGCAGTACTTC	CASSFQATREQYF
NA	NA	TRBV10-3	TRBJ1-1	TGTGCCATCAGCGAAGTACGGGGGGGGCCGAACACTGAAGCTTTCTTT	CAISEVRGGPNTEAFF
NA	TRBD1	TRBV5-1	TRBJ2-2	TGCGCCAGCAGCTTGGCAGGGGGCCCTAACACCGGGGAGCTGTTTTTT	CASSLAGGPNTGELFF
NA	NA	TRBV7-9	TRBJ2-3	TGTGCCAGCAGCTTCTCAAGCGGGAGCACAGATACGCAGTATTTT	CASSFSSGSTDTQYF
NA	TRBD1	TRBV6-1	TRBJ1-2	TGTGCCAGCAGCCGGGACAGGGCTAACTATGGCTACACCTTC	CASSRDRANYGYTF
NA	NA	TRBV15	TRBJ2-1	TGTGCCACCAGCAGACTTGAAAAGCAGTTCTTC	CATSRLEKQFF
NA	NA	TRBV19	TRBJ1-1	TGTGCCAGTATTCACTTCTTAGGGGTGAACACTGAAGCTTTCTTT	CASIHFLGVNTEAFF
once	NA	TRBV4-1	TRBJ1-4	TGCGCCAGCAGCCAGGAAGGGAGATATAATGAAAAACTGTTTTTT	CASSQEGRYNEKLFF